This T cell receptor (beta chain) was documented in a study of cytomegalovirus exposure and HLA in healthy donors. This PCR relied on a set of 60 Vbeta primers and 13 Jbeta primers. Clones were read by immunoSEQ multiplex PCR, and TCRdb kept only the in-frame ones, dropping some. The profile shows about 100,000 clones, roughly 82% of them singletons. The CDR3 is made up of 14 amino acids. Looked up from germline, CDR1 is LNHDA and CDR2 is SQIVND (reference sequence). The V and J ends lost 7 bases and 1 base, in that order; junction bases with no gene match: 6. Material for sequencing was PBMCs. The gene calls are TRBV19 and TRBJ2-5; TRBD1 matches 7 bases. The origin of this receptor is a male donor in good health and CMV-seronegative. CDR3 coding DNA: TGTGCCAGTATCTGGGACAGACTCCAAGAGACCCAGTACTTC. Protein: CASIWDRLQETQYF.